This T cell receptor (beta chain) was retrieved from a study of CD8+CD57+ T cells in acquired aplastic anemia. Overall study: Sorted cells (CD4+ and CD8+) yielded DNA amounts that averaged approximately 2.9 ug.

Germline loops: CDR1 LNHNV, CDR2 YYDKDF (reference sequence). The germline V and J ends were trimmed by 6 bases and 0 bases, with 15 bases remaining between them. CDR3 length: 16 residues. The table lists this clonotype with many counts. Its antigen remains unidentified. Whole-study results and caveats: Patients and controls shared twenty-nine CD8+ CDR3 sequences, which appeared highly expressed in patients and within their immunodominant clones.

TCR beta VDJ combinations and CDR3 sequences were profiled from genomic DNA. One entry per CDR3 protein, called by TCRdb with MiXCR from the reads. The profile shows more than 150,000 distinct CDR3 sequences, less than 60% of them singletons. All patients picked for sequencing had shown, by flow cytometry, an expansion of CD8+CD57+ cells. Severe acquired aplastic anemia was diagnosed in all patients. Blood sampling was performed on the patients, and none of them had received therapy by then. The sequenced sample consisted of sorted CD4+, CD8+, or CD8+CD57+ T cells (not recorded which) from PBMCs. This TCR came from a human donor with aplastic anemia. The chain recombines TRBV15 with TRBJ1-3; D unresolved. In nucleotides, the CDR3 is TGTGCCACCAGTCCCTCCGGGGTACTCTCTGGAAACACCATATATTTT. This translates into CATSPSGVLSGNTIYF.